Shown below are 10 T cell receptor beta chains from a single sample sequenced in a study of blood T cell repertoires in COVID-19. Clones were read by immunoSEQ multiplex PCR, and TCRdb kept only the in-frame ones, dropping some. This sample has under 250,000 clones, with 81% found just once. The sample taken for sequencing was peripheral blood. These receptors were taken from a woman older than 75 with acute or convalescent COVID-19.

The chain is built from TRBV11-3 and TRBJ2-3, with a possible D match to TRBD2 (6 bases). The germline CDR1 and CDR2 sequences are SGHNT and YENEEA. There are 15 residues in the CDR3. The V and J ends lost 4 bases and 3 bases respectively, with 14 bases between them. The CDR3 DNA reads as TGTGCCAGCAGCTCCACCCCCCTAGCGACAGATACGCAGTATTTT. Translation: CASSSTPLATDTQYF.

In DNA, the CDR3 is TGTGCCAGCAGAACCCCCGGGGACAGGGGGCAAGAGACCCAGTACTTC. Protein product: CASRTPGDRGQETQYF. The chain links TRBV6-6 to TRBJ2-5, with TRBD1 matching over 11 bases. Germline trimming cut 6 bases from V and 2 bases from J; bases unmatched to any gene: 8. CDR1 MNHNY and CDR2 SVGAGI come from the germline V gene (reference sequence). The CDR3 runs 16 residues.

The chain couples TRBV7-9 to TRBJ2-5; D is uncertain. This CDR3 contains 11 residues. The ends were cut back, 5 bases at V and 1 base at J, with 2 bases in the middle. Germline-derived CDR1 and CDR2 are SEHNR and FQNEAQ (reference sequence). The DNA for the CDR3 is TGTGCCAGCAGCCTCCAAGAGACCCAGTACTTC. It codes for CASSLQETQYF.

The chain employs TRBV5-4 and TRBJ2-5; 8 nucleotides align to TRBD1. The junction had 0 bases not matched to a gene; V was cut back by 0 bases and J by 5 bases. CDR1 is SGHNT and CDR2 is YYREEE in the germline V gene (reference sequence). This CDR3 comprises 13 residues. CDR3 region: CASSLGQGETQYF. CDR3 nucleotides: TGTGCCAGCAGCTTGGGACAGGGGGAGACCCAGTACTTC.

This clone was detected once. The J gene is TRBJ2-5, the V gene TRBV4-1; D perhaps matches TRBD2 (7 bases). V lost 3 bases to trimming and J lost 5 bases, with 19 bases between them. The CDR3 spans 16 residues. The germline CDR1 and CDR2 sequences are MGHRA and YSYEKL. CDR3 in DNA: TGCGCCAGCAGCCAGGAACTGCGGGGGCCAGGGGAGACCCAGTACTTC. It yields the protein CASSQELRGPGETQYF.

The chain uses TRBV6-1 and TRBJ2-1; TRBD2 is a possible D gene (6 bases). The germline V gene has CDR1 MNHNS and CDR2 SASEGT. V was shortened by 4 bases and J by 0 bases, with 25 bases between the two germline ends. The CDR3 is 20 residues long. The CDR3 DNA sequence: TGTGCCAGCAGTGCCGGGACTCGAGGGGCCACAGTTAGCTCCTACAATGAGCAGTTCTTC. This translates into CASSAGTRGATVSSYNEQFF.

The genes are TRBV10-3 and TRBJ2-3; 11 nucleotides line up with TRBD2. Germline V lookup: CDR1 ENHRY, CDR2 SYGVKD. The CDR3 length is 13 residues. Losses at the gene ends were 10 bases for V and 5 bases for J; bases not matched to a gene: 5. The CDR3 sequence is CATTSGGGDTQYF. In DNA form, the CDR3 reads TGTGCCACCACTAGCGGGGGAGGAGATACGCAGTATTTT.

This rearrangement joins TRBV29-1 to TRBJ1-2, with TRBD1 as a possible D gene (6 bases). CDR1 and CDR2 from the germline V gene are SQVTM and ANQGSEA. The V and J ends lost 7 bases and 4 bases respectively, with 22 bases between them. This CDR3 comprises 15 residues. For the CDR3, the DNA is TGCAGCGCACATATACAGGGCAGGGAGACCTATGGCTACACCTTC. Its translation: CSAHIQGRETYGYTF.

V gene TRBV25-1 combines with J gene TRBJ1-3; TRBD1 might be the D (6 bases). Germline-derived CDR1 and CDR2 are MGHDK and SYGVNS. Trimming pared 2 bases from V and 0 bases from J, leaving 11 bases between. The CDR3 has 16 residues. CDR3 in DNA: TGTGCCAGCAGTGAAGCGACAGGTGTCTCTGGAAACACCATATATTTT. It yields the protein CASSEATGVSGNTIYF.

This chain joins TRBV29-1 and TRBJ1-2; D not resolved. The V end lost 5 bases, the J end lost 6 bases, and 13 bases lay between the germline ends. The CDR3 has 12 residues. Germline values: CDR1 SQVTM, CDR2 ANQGSEA. The CDR3 is CSVREVANGYTF. As DNA, the CDR3 is TGCAGCGTTAGAGAAGTAGCTAATGGCTACACCTTC.